Listed below are T cell receptor beta chains from one sample, sequenced in a study of identical twins. Via MiXCR, TCRdb re-called the 5' RACE reads, giving one row per CDR3 protein. Of some 900,000 distinct CDR3 sequences detected, over 9% appear once; the ten largest clones hold about 1.6%. These records were also assigned to another study, of yellow fever vaccine responses in identical twins.

Sequencing was done on a sample of PBMCs. The receptor source for this set is a woman between 18 and 29 years old in good health. CDR3s include the opening cysteine and the closing phenylalanine or tryptophan. D genes are given only for firm matches. Clone size is given for some rows only: seen once, a few or many times, or a class if the clone is expanded.

V gene	J gene	clone size	D gene	CDR3 DNA	CDR3 protein
TRBV19	TRBJ1-2	few	NA	TGTGCCAGTAGTCCGGGCTGGGTAGCTGGTGGCTACACCTTC	CASSPGWVAGGYTF
TRBV6-1	TRBJ1-4	few	NA	TGTGCCAGCAGGGCTACAGAGATGGGAAAACTGTTTTTT	CASRATEMGKLFF
TRBV6-2/TRBV6-3	TRBJ2-5	few	NA	TGTGCCAGCAGTTACCGAAGATTTGGGAAGGGGGAGACCCAGTACTTC	CASSYRRFGKGETQYF
TRBV7-9	TRBJ2-4	NA	TRBD1	TGTGCCAGCAGCGACGGGACAGGGGGTGTCAAAAACATTCAGTACTTC	CASSDGTGGVKNIQYF
TRBV7-8	TRBJ1-2	NA	NA	TGTGCCAGCAGCTTAGGTGGAGGGGGGGCATCCAAGGGCTACACCTTC	CASSLGGGGASKGYTF
TRBV5-1	TRBJ2-2	NA	TRBD1	TGCGCCAGCAGCAAACCGGGACAGACGTTCGCGAACACCGGGGAGCTGTTTTTT	CASSKPGQTFANTGELFF
TRBV28	TRBJ2-7	NA	NA	TGTGCCAGCAGTTTCCCCGCTAAGGCGGAATACGAGCAGTACTTC	CASSFPAKAEYEQYF
TRBV5-1	TRBJ1-1	few	NA	TGCGCCAGCAGCGCAGGTCTGGGGTGGTCTACTGAAGCTTTCTTT	CASSAGLGWSTEAFF
TRBV7-9	TRBJ2-5	few	NA	TGTGCCAGCAGCCCCTTAGCGGTTAGGCGCTTGGAGACCCAGTACTTC	CASSPLAVRRLETQYF
TRBV7-2	TRBJ2-5	few	NA	TGTGCCAGCAGCCCTAAAGGGGGGTCCTGGGAGACCCAGTACTTC	CASSPKGGSWETQYF
TRBV20-1	TRBJ2-7	NA	NA	TGCAGTGCCCGCCCCTCGGTCAGCTCCTACGAGCAGTACTTC	CSARPSVSSYEQYF
TRBV24-1	TRBJ2-5	NA	TRBD2	TGTGCCACCAGAGCTAGCGGGGAAGAGACCCAGTACTTC	CATRASGEETQYF
TRBV5-1	TRBJ1-5	NA	NA	TGCGCCAGCAGCCCACTAGGACCTGGAGGAAATCAGCCCCAGCATTTT	CASSPLGPGGNQPQHF
TRBV5-1	TRBJ2-2	NA	TRBD2	TGCGCCAGCAGCTTGACCCTGGGACTAGCGGGACCCGGGGAGCTGTTTTTT	CASSLTLGLAGPGELFF
TRBV12-3/TRBV12-4	TRBJ1-1	NA	NA	TGTGCCAGCAGCCACGGGAGCACTGAAGCTTTCTTT	CASSHGSTEAFF
TRBV7-9	TRBJ1-3	many	NA	TGTGCCAGCAGCTTAGACCCGAACACCATATATTTT	CASSLDPNTIYF
TRBV4-1	TRBJ2-7	NA	TRBD2	TGCGCCAGCAGCCCCCGGACGTGTCGATGTTGGACTAGCGGGAGACTCTACGAGCAGTACTTC	CASSPRTCRCWTSGRLYEQYF
TRBV5-1	TRBJ2-1	many	TRBD2	TGCGCCAGCAGCTTGGGACTAGCGGGGGGGAAAAACAATGAGCAGTTCTTC	CASSLGLAGGKNNEQFF
TRBV28	TRBJ2-1	NA	TRBD2	TGTGCCAGCAGTTATGTCGCTAGCGGGGGGGTCTCCTACAATGAGCAGTTCTTC	CASSYVASGGVSYNEQFF
TRBV10-2	TRBJ2-1	NA	NA	TGCGCCAGCAGTGAGCGTACTGTCGCCTCGGGGGAGCAGTTCTTC	CASSERTVASGEQFF
TRBV12-3/TRBV12-4	TRBJ1-5	few	TRBD1	TGTGCCAGCAGCCCCGGGACAGGTAATAAGCCCCAGCATTTT	CASSPGTGNKPQHF
TRBV20-1	TRBJ2-4	few	TRBD2	TGCAGTGCTACAACCGGGACTAGCGGGGGGTTAGCCAAAAACATTCAGTACTTC	CSATTGTSGGLAKNIQYF
TRBV11-3	TRBJ2-5	few	TRBD2	TGTGCCAGCAGCACCGGGACTAGCGGAGAGACCCAGTACTTC	CASSTGTSGETQYF
TRBV9	TRBJ1-5	once	NA	TGTGCCAGCAGCGTAGAAGCAGGGGGCAATCAGCCCCAGCATTTT	CASSVEAGGNQPQHF
TRBV29-1	TRBJ2-7	few	NA	TGCAGCGTTGAGGGTCAGGGTAAGCAGTACTTC	CSVEGQGKQYF
TRBV7-8	TRBJ1-2	many	TRBD1	TGTGCCAGCAGCTCTCAACAGGGGGATGGCTACACCTTC	CASSSQQGDGYTF
TRBV10-3	TRBJ1-1	few	NA	TGTGCCATCAGTGAGTCGACTGGATATGGTGAAGCTTTCTTT	CAISESTGYGEAFF
TRBV9	TRBJ2-1	NA	TRBD1	TGTGCCAGCAGCGTAGGCCGACAGGGTGCGGACAATGAGCAGTTCTTC	CASSVGRQGADNEQFF
TRBV29-1	TRBJ2-5	few	NA	TGCAGCGTTGAAGGAGTAGGGTGGCCCCAAGAGACCCAGTACTTC	CSVEGVGWPQETQYF
TRBV7-9	TRBJ2-5	few	NA	TGTGCCAGCAGTACAGGCCCTAGAGAGACCCAGTACTTC	CASSTGPRETQYF
TRBV27	TRBJ1-6	NA	TRBD1	TGTGCCAGCAGTCGTGGACAGGGTCGGTCACCCCTCCACTTT	CASSRGQGRSPLHF
TRBV11-2	TRBJ2-2	few	NA	TGTGCCAGCAGCTTACACGGGACGGGGACCGGGGAGCTGTTTTTT	CASSLHGTGTGELFF
TRBV18	TRBJ1-5	few	NA	TGTGCCAGCTCACCACCAGGGGCGGGACAGCCCCAGCATTTT	CASSPPGAGQPQHF
TRBV6-2/TRBV6-3	TRBJ1-5	few	NA	TGTGCCAGCAGTTACGGGGGTCCCTCCAATCAGCCCCAGCATTTT	CASSYGGPSNQPQHF
TRBV19	TRBJ2-1	NA	TRBD1	TGTGCCAGTAATTTAGGGGGCCCCTACAATGAGCAGTTCTTC	CASNLGGPYNEQFF
TRBV10-3	TRBJ2-1	few	NA	TGTGCCATCAGTGAGGGTCGAGGAAGCAACAATGAGCAGTTCTTC	CAISEGRGSNNEQFF
TRBV14	TRBJ2-1	NA	NA	TGTGCCAGCAGCCATGTCAGGGGAAAAAATGAGCAGTTCTTC	CASSHVRGKNEQFF
TRBV28	TRBJ1-5	few	NA	TGTGCCAGCAGTTTACAACAGCTCAATCAGCCCCAGCATTTT	CASSLQQLNQPQHF
TRBV10-3	TRBJ2-5	many	TRBD2	TGTGCCATCAGTGAGAGGCGACTAGCGGACCAAGAGACCCAGTACTTC	CAISERRLADQETQYF
TRBV5-6	TRBJ2-7	NA	NA	TGTGCCAGCAGCTTGGATCCAGTCTACGAGCAGTACTTC	CASSLDPVYEQYF
TRBV20-1	TRBJ1-2	few	NA	TGCAGTGCTAGAGCGGACAGAATCTATGGCTACACCTTC	CSARADRIYGYTF
TRBV7-2	TRBJ2-2	few	TRBD1	TGTGCCAGCAGCTTACCCGACAGGGTTACCGGGGAGCTGTTTTTT	CASSLPDRVTGELFF
TRBV12-3/TRBV12-4	TRBJ1-6	few	NA	TGTGCCAGCAGCCTGGTGAGGGGATCTTCACCCCTCCACTTT	CASSLVRGSSPLHF
TRBV7-8	TRBJ2-1	many	NA	TGTGCCAGCAGCTGGGATATCTACAATGAGCAGTTCTTC	CASSWDIYNEQFF
TRBV11-2	TRBJ2-1	NA	NA	TGTGCCAGCAGCTCTCCATTACGGGCGGAATCCTACAATGAGCAGTTCTTC	CASSSPLRAESYNEQFF
TRBV4-1	TRBJ2-1	NA	NA	TGCGCCAGCAGCGGACTCACTAGTTTCAATGAGCAGTTCTTC	CASSGLTSFNEQFF